Below, 4 T cell receptor beta chains from the same sample are listed, as sequenced in a study of type 1 regulatory T cells. TCRdb reprocessed the reads with MiXCR, giving one entry per CDR3 protein. Among roughly 20,000 distinct CDR3 sequences listed, roughly 10% were seen once. Material for sequencing was CD4+ T cells, either the whole sample or a sorted fraction (not recorded which). Every receptor here comes from a human donor in good health.

This clonotype was observed once. The germline gene is not matched at one end of the junction; a read error may be the cause. The chain recombines TRBV2 with TRBJ1-1; D not certain. Per the germline V gene, CDR1 is SNHLY and CDR2 is FYNNEI. The CDR3 spans 13 residues. The CDR3 region has the DNA TGTGCCGGTTCCGGGGTTCAGAACACTGAAGCCTTCTTT. It codes for CAGSGVQNTEAFF.

The chain recombines TRBV27 with TRBJ1-5; D uncertain. The CDR3 extends over 13 amino acids. Looked up from germline, CDR1 is MNHEY and CDR2 is SMNVEV (reference sequence). V shed 1 base and J shed 4 bases, with 5 bases lying between them. DNA for the CDR3: TGTGCCAGCAGTTTATACGCAAATCAGCCCCAGCATTTT. Its translation: CASSLYANQPQHF.

The chain combines TRBV20-1 with TRBJ2-7; 11 bases are a match to TRBD1. CDR3 length equals 15 residues. V shed 6 bases and J 2 bases; nucleotides not matched to a gene: 9. Germline V gene sequence: CDR1 DFQATT, CDR2 SNEGSKA (reference sequence). As DNA, the CDR3 is TGCAGTGCGCCAGTCCCGGGACAGGGGGCCTACGAGCAGTACTTC. It is translated as CSAPVPGQGAYEQYF.

The chain combines TRBV29-1 with TRBJ2-1, with TRBD1 identical over 11 bases. This CDR3 has 15 residues. Germline trimming cut 6 bases from V and 7 bases from J; bases unmatched to any gene: 11. The germline CDR1 and CDR2 sequences are SQVTM and ANQGSEA. CDR3: CSVTNPGTGGNEQFF. The CDR3 coding sequence is TGCAGCGTGACAAATCCCGGGACAGGGGGTAATGAGCAGTTCTTC.